Shown below are 24 T cell receptor beta chains from a single sample sequenced in a study of patients and donors after allogeneic stem cell transplantation. TCRdb re-called the RT-PCR reads with MiXCR, one entry per CDR3 protein. The sample has about a million distinct CDR3 sequences; approximately 18% are singletons. Input material: blood, either unsorted or a sorted T cell fraction (not recorded which). These receptor sequences come from a human donor who was either an allogeneic HSCT recipient or a stem cell or donor lymphocyte infusion donor (not recorded which). It is not recorded whose cells these are; they may come from a transplant donor.

This clonotype was observed a few times. The rearrangement joins TRBV25-1 to TRBJ2-2; D uncertain. Trimming pared 2 bases from V and 3 bases from J, leaving 7 bases between. The CDR3 covers 14 residues. CDR1 and CDR2 from the germline V gene are MGHDK and SYGVNS. As DNA, the CDR3 is TGTGCCAGCAGTGAACCACGGTACACCGGGGAGCTGTTTTTT. Its translation is CASSEPRYTGELFF. The full variable domain, completed using reference TRBV25-1 and TRBJ2-2, is EADIYQTPRYLVIGTGKKITLECSQTMGHDKMYWYQQDPGMELHLIHYSYGVNSTEKGDLSSESTVSRIRTEHFPLTLESARPSHTSQYLCASSEPRYTGELFFGEGSRLTVL.

A few counts support this clonotype. V usage is TRBV20-1 and J usage is TRBJ2-2, with D perhaps matching TRBD1 or TRBD2 (5 bases each). The CDR3 is 12 residues long. The ends were cut back, 6 bases at V and 4 bases at J, with 9 bases in the middle. From germline, CDR1 is DFQATT and CDR2 SNEGSKA (reference sequence). CDR3 residues: CSASGTTGELFF. The DNA of the CDR3 is TGCAGTGCGTCCGGGACCACCGGGGAGCTGTTTTTT.

The DNA for the CDR3 is TGTGCCAGCAGTGCACCCCTGGGACTAGCGGGGGGCCTTCAAGAGACCCAGTACTTC. Protein sequence: CASSAPLGLAGGLQETQYF. The V call is TRBV6-1, the J call TRBJ2-5; TRBD2 aligns across 15 bases. The V segment lost 4 bases and the J segment 2 bases; nucleotides outside the gene matches: 11. The CDR3 length is 19 residues. Germline loops: CDR1 MNHNS, CDR2 SASEGT.

This clonotype turned up a few times. The chain has TRBV4-1 and TRBJ2-7; unclear D gene. This CDR3 is 16 amino acids long. Per the germline V gene, CDR1 is MGHRA and CDR2 is YSYEKL. V lost 1 base, J lost 4 bases, and 17 bases lay in between. CDR3 amino acids: CASSQGIPLARYEQYF. The CDR3, as DNA: TGCGCCAGCAGCCAAGGTATTCCTTTGGCAAGGTACGAGCAGTACTTC.

The rearrangement joins TRBV6-5 to TRBJ2-7; 7 nucleotides agree with TRBD2. Germline values: CDR1 MNHEY, CDR2 SVGAGI. The trim removed 2 bases at V and 4 bases at J, leaving 8 bases unmatched. The CDR3 is 15 residues long. For the CDR3, the DNA is TGTGCCAGCAGTTACGGGCTAGCGGACCTTTACGAGCAGTACTTC. This encodes CASSYGLADLYEQYF.

This clonotype was counted a few times. The V call is TRBV2, the J call TRBJ1-1; D is unresolved. CDR1 is SNHLY and CDR2 is FYNNEI in the germline V gene. The CDR3 is made up of 14 amino acids. Trimming pared 4 bases from V and 1 base from J, leaving 10 bases between. CDR3 nucleotide sequence: TGTGCCAGCAGTGTAGGACGGTGGAACACTGAAGCTTTCTTT. Protein product: CASSVGRWNTEAFF.

This sequence joins TRBV11-2 and TRBJ2-1, with D possibly being TRBD2 (5 bases). Germline loops: CDR1 SGHAT, CDR2 FQNNGV. Trimming took 0 bases from V and 4 from J, leaving 13 bases between them. This CDR3 has 16 amino acids. The CDR3 DNA reads TGTGCCAGCAGCTTAGACCCCTCGACGGGGTACAATGAGCAGTTCTTC. It yields the protein CASSLDPSTGYNEQFF. Full variable domain (missing parts from reference TRBV11-2 and TRBJ2-1): EAGVAQSPRYKIIEKRQSVAFWCNPISGHATLYWYQQILGQGPKLLIQFQNNGVVDDSQLPKDRFSAERLKGVDSTLKIQPAKLEDSAVYLCASSLDPSTGYNEQFFGPGTRLTVL.

In its sample, this clonotype was seen many times. This chain uses TRBV29-1 with TRBJ1-1; maybe TRBD1 (5 bases). V lost 7 bases and J lost 1, with 13 bases in between. The CDR3 totals 13 residues. Germline V lookup: CDR1 SQVTM, CDR2 ANQGSEA. CDR3 sequence (DNA): TGCAGCGCATCGACAGATCAGAACACTGAAGCTTTCTTT. This translates into CSASTDQNTEAFF.

This clonotype was recorded a few times. The chain recombines TRBV3-1 with TRBJ1-2; TRBD1 is a possible D gene (6 bases). This CDR3 spans 14 amino acids. The V and J ends lost 3 bases and 3 bases respectively, with 11 bases between them. Looked up from germline, CDR1 is LGHDT and CDR2 is YNNKEL (reference sequence). CDR3 region: CASSHRGQDYGYTF. In DNA, the CDR3 is TGTGCCAGCAGCCACCGGGGGCAGGACTATGGCTACACCTTC.

This clonotype was seen at least ten times. The rearrangement joins TRBV12-3 or TRBV12-4 to TRBJ2-5, with 9 positions matching TRBD2. V trimming: 1 base; J trimming: 5 bases; junction bases outside the gene matches: 2. The CDR3 runs 14 residues. The CDR3 here is CASSLVAGGETQYF. CDR3 in DNA: TGTGCCAGCAGTTTAGTCGCGGGAGGGGAGACCCAGTACTTC.

The table lists this clonotype with a few counts. The chain combines TRBV29-1 with TRBJ1-2; 9 nucleotides agree with TRBD1. Germline V lookup: CDR1 SQVTM, CDR2 ANQGSEA. The ends lost 7 bases at V and 8 bases at J; junction bases unmatched: 11. The CDR3 length is 13 residues. The CDR3 sequence: CSGHDRGEYGYTF. The DNA for the CDR3 is TGCAGCGGGCACGACAGGGGGGAGTACGGCTACACCTTC.

The V and J genes are TRBV7-9 and TRBJ2-1; the D gene is possibly TRBD2 (6 bases). Germline CDR1 reads SEHNR; CDR2 reads FQNEAQ (reference sequence). The V gene lost 5 bases and the J gene lost 5 bases, with 13 bases spanning the gap. The length of the CDR3 is 14 residues. CDR3 nucleotides: TGTGCCAGCAGCCGTAGCGGAGAAAACAATGAGCAGTTCTTC. It yields the protein CASSRSGENNEQFF.

The table lists this clonotype with a few counts. The chain is built from TRBV20-1 and TRBJ2-1; 9 bases line up with TRBD2. CDR1 and CDR2 (germline): DFQATT, SNEGSKA (reference sequence). The CDR3 runs 14 residues. J gave up 8 bases and V 0 bases, and 5 bases lay outside the gene matches. The CDR3: CSARDIAGGHEQFF. CDR3 nucleotides: TGCAGTGCTAGAGATATTGCGGGGGGGCATGAGCAGTTCTTC.

CDR3: CASTPPGGGPEAFF. In nucleotides, the CDR3 is TGTGCCAGCACCCCACCCGGAGGGGGCCCTGAAGCTTTCTTT. This chain connects TRBV9 to TRBJ1-1, with 7 bases fitting TRBD1. V shed 6 bases, J shed 6 bases, and the junction held 11 bases outside the gene matches. The CDR3 spans 14 residues. Germline V gives CDR1 SGDLS, CDR2 YYNGEE.

This clonotype was picked up a small number of times. This sequence joins TRBV29-1 and TRBJ1-1; D unclear. V was cut by 0 bases and J by 4 bases, with 9 bases left in between. CDR1 SQVTM and CDR2 ANQGSEA come from the germline V gene. This CDR3 spans 13 amino acids. CDR3 DNA sequence: TGCAGCGTTGAAGATGGGGTAGGCACTGAAGCTTTCTTT. Translating gives CSVEDGVGTEAFF.

This clonotype has only a few counts. The V and J genes are TRBV6-1 and TRBJ1-1, with unresolved D. V was shortened by 3 bases and J by 3 bases, with 14 bases between the two germline ends. The CDR3 is made up of 15 amino acids. The V gene's germline CDR1 is MNHNS and CDR2 SASEGT. The CDR3 loop is CASSDPGRVYTEAFF. CDR3 coding DNA: TGTGCCAGCAGTGATCCAGGAAGGGTATACACTGAAGCTTTCTTT.

This clonotype turned up a few times. The gene calls are TRBV7-2 and TRBJ2-1, with unresolved D. Deletions cut 5 bases from V and 4 bases from J, with 12 bases between. Germline V gene sequence: CDR1 SGHTA, CDR2 FQGNSA. The CDR3 spans 14 residues. CDR3 sequence: CASSAQESYNEQFF. DNA for the CDR3: TGTGCCAGCAGCGCCCAAGAGAGTTACAATGAGCAGTTCTTC.

This rearrangement joins TRBV7-2 to TRBJ2-7, with 9 nucleotides matching TRBD1. The CDR3 loop spans 14 amino acids. V lost 5 bases to trimming and J lost 9 bases; unmatched junction nucleotides: 11. The V gene's germline CDR1 is SGHTA and CDR2 FQGNSA. The CDR3 coding sequence is TGTGCCAGCAGCCACCGGGACAGGGTAGGAGGGCAGTACTTC. Residues: CASSHRDRVGGQYF.

The sample holds many counts of this clonotype. The chain couples TRBV24-1 to TRBJ2-2; D not certain. Germline-derived CDR1 and CDR2 are KGHDR and SFDVKD. V was shortened by 2 bases and J by 5 bases, with 5 bases between the two germline ends. This CDR3 region has 13 residues. CDR3 in DNA: TGTGCCACCAGTGATTACAGAACCGGGGAGCTGTTTTTT. It encodes CATSDYRTGELFF.

In its sample, this clonotype was seen a few times. The chain combines TRBV12-3 or TRBV12-4 with TRBJ1-1; D perhaps matches TRBD1 (5 bases). This CDR3 contains 14 residues. Trimming took off 8 bases at V and 6 bases at J, with 19 bases between the two ends. The CDR3 reads CASGNTLRDAEAFF. As DNA, the CDR3 is TGTGCCAGCGGAAACACACTTAGGGACGCTGAAGCTTTCTTT.

This clonotype was seen more than once but under ten times. The V and J genes are TRBV2 and TRBJ2-3; 7 bases match TRBD2. The CDR3 consists of 16 residues. Germline trimming cut 4 bases from V and 8 bases from J; bases unmatched to any gene: 15. The germline gives CDR1 SNHLY, CDR2 FYNNEI. The CDR3 DNA is TGTGCCAGCAGTGCGTCGCGGTTAGTGGAGCGGGGTACGCAGTATTTT. This codes for CASSASRLVERGTQYF.

This clonotype has only a few counts. The rearrangement joins TRBV4-1 to TRBJ1-1; possibly TRBD1 for D (5 bases). V lost 0 bases to trimming and J lost 1 base, with 15 bases between them. Germline CDR1 is MGHRA and CDR2 is YSYEKL. This CDR3 region has 17 residues. CDR3 loop: CASSQDKGRVANTEAFF. For the CDR3, the DNA is TGCGCCAGCAGCCAAGATAAGGGCAGGGTGGCGAACACTGAAGCTTTCTTT.

The chain links TRBV10-3 to TRBJ2-7; 10 bases fit TRBD1. Unmatched junction bases numbered 3, after V lost 7 bases and J lost 3 bases. Looked up from germline, CDR1 is ENHRY and CDR2 is SYGVKD. The CDR3 totals 13 residues. The CDR3 region is CAITRDRGYEQYF. The CDR3 DNA reads TGTGCCATCACCCGGGACAGGGGCTACGAGCAGTACTTC.

This clonotype has a handful of counts. The rearrangement links TRBV12-3 or TRBV12-4 to TRBJ2-1, with 9 nucleotides matching TRBD2. V was clipped by 2 bases and J by 0 bases; unmatched bases: 5. The CDR3 has 17 residues. The CDR3 protein is CASSLFASGDSYNEQFF. CDR3 in DNA: TGTGCCAGCAGTTTATTCGCTAGCGGGGACTCCTACAATGAGCAGTTCTTC.